This TCR beta chain came from a study of T cell responses to AZD1222 COVID-19 vaccine. Generated by immunoSEQ multiplex PCR, the TCRdb table keeps only in-frame clones and is missing some. The table lists about 67,000 clones, under 90% of them singletons. Trimming cost V 2 bases and J 4 bases; bases outside gene matches: 8. Per the germline V gene, CDR1 is MNHEY and CDR2 is SVGAGI. The CDR3 loop spans 16 amino acids. The genes are TRBV6-5 and TRBJ1-3; 7 bases map to TRBD1. The clonotype originates from an adult in good health. The sample in question was peripheral blood, obtained on day 0 of AZD1222 vaccination. In nucleotides, the CDR3 is TGTGCCAGCAGTTACGCCTCGACAGGGTCCGGAAACACCATATATTTT. The encoded protein is CASSYASTGSGNTIYF.